A selection of T cell receptor beta chains follows, all from one sample in a study of PD-L1 blockade in urothelial cancer. Measured with immunoSEQ multiplex PCR; TCRdb has only the in-frame clones, and not every one. The table lists about 30,000 clones, 65% to 90% of them singletons, with 2% to 2.5% in the top ten. The sample consisted of PBMCs, taken around atezolizumab (anti-PD-L1) treatment. The receptors derive from a man between 45 and 60 years old with urothelial cancer. The CDR3 runs from the conserved cysteine through the conserved F or W. D genes are given only for firm matches. The listing skips clone size in some rows; elsewhere it reads once, few, many or a size class.

.	TRBJ2-3	TRBV7-3	TRBD2	TGTGCCAGCAGCCCAACTAGCGGTCGCACAGATACGCAGTATTTT	CASSPTSGRTDTQYF
.	TRBJ2-2	TRBV7-3	TRBD2	TGTGCCAGCAGCACCTCTAGCGGGATCACCGGGGAGCTGTTTTTT	CASSTSSGITGELFF
once	TRBJ1-5	TRBV9	.	TGTGCCAGCAGCGTTCGAGACACTTATCAGCCCCAGCATTTT	CASSVRDTYQPQHF
few	TRBJ2-2	TRBV28	.	TGTGCCAGCAGTTTCGGTACGAACACCGGGGAGCTGTTTTTT	CASSFGTNTGELFF
once	TRBJ2-1	TRBV19	TRBD2	TGTGCCAGTAGTTCAGGACTAGCGGTATATGAGCAGTTCTTC	CASSSGLAVYEQFF
once	TRBJ2-5	TRBV19	TRBD1	TGTGCCAGTAGTATTGGACAGGGGGCGCGGGAGACCCAGTACTTC	CASSIGQGARETQYF
few	TRBJ1-2	TRBV5-5	.	TGTGCCAGCAGCTTGTCGCAGGGTATCGGCGGCTACACCTTC	CASSLSQGIGGYTF
.	TRBJ2-3	TRBV11-1	TRBD2	TGTGCCAGCAGCTCCGGACTAGCGGGGGGGACAGATACGCAGTATTTT	CASSSGLAGGTDTQYF
.	TRBJ1-1	TRBV4-1	TRBD1	TGCGCCAGCAGCCCACAGGGGGTGGGCACTGAAGCTTTCTTT	CASSPQGVGTEAFF
.	TRBJ1-2	TRBV28	TRBD1	TGTGCCAGCAGTTCTTGGACAGGAGCCATTGGGGATGGCTACACCTTC	CASSSWTGAIGDGYTF
once	TRBJ2-1	TRBV25-1	TRBD2	TGTGCCAGCAGTGTCCGACTAGCGGGGTTATACAATGAGCAGTTCTTC	CASSVRLAGLYNEQFF
.	TRBJ1-2	TRBV5-1	TRBD1	TGCGCCAGCAGCTTGGAGTCTTTGGACAGGGGTAATGGCTACACCTTC	CASSLESLDRGNGYTF
.	TRBJ1-3	TRBV7-6	.	TGCCGGAGACCTAAAAGAGGTGGAAACACCATATATTTT	CRRPKRGGNTIYF
.	TRBJ2-3	TRBV7-9	TRBD2	TGTGCCAGCCTGCCGGGCGGGAGTGGAGATACGCAGTATTTT	CASLPGGSGDTQYF
.	TRBJ1-2	TRBV9	.	TGTGCCAGCAGCGGGATGACCCGGGGAAACTATGGCTACACCTTC	CASSGMTRGNYGYTF
.	TRBJ2-4	TRBV6-6	.	TGTGCCAGCAGTTCCCAGGGGTCTGGGGCCAAAAACATTCAGTACTTC	CASSSQGSGAKNIQYF
.	TRBJ1-2	TRBV27	TRBD1	TGTGCCAGCAGTAACTCAGGGGGATTGGGCTATGGCTACACCTTC	CASSNSGGLGYGYTF
.	TRBJ2-7	TRBV10-1	.	TGCGCCAGCAGTGACGGGACTCCCAGCGGGTACTACGAGCAGTACTTC	CASSDGTPSGYYEQYF
.	TRBJ1-2	TRBV6-4	TRBD1	TGTGCCAGCAGACCCTCCGGGACAGGCTATGGCTACACCTTC	CASRPSGTGYGYTF